Listed below are T cell receptor beta chains from one sample, sequenced in a study of T cell responses to AZD1222 COVID-19 vaccine. Generated by immunoSEQ multiplex PCR, the TCRdb table keeps only in-frame clones and is missing some. The sample lists about 110,000 clones; about 89% were seen once. Sample: peripheral blood, taken on day 0 of AZD1222 vaccination. The receptor source for this set is an adult in good health. The CDR3 runs from the conserved cysteine through the conserved F or W. Fields, in order: D gene, CDR3 length, clone size, V gene, J gene, CDR3 protein, CDR3 DNA. D genes are given only for firm matches. Not all rows give a size; the values are once, few, many and, for expanded clones, a class.

>.|16|.|TRBV2|TRBJ1-6
CASSGRGGTYSSPLHF
TGTGCCAGCAGTGGAAGGGGTGGGACATACTCTTCACCCCTCCACTTT
>.|15|.|TRBV19|TRBJ1-3
CASSIAAISGNTIYF
TGTGCCAGTAGTATAGCGGCGATCTCTGGAAACACCATATATTTT
>.|14|once|TRBV7-2|TRBJ2-7
CARRGRRAFYEQYF
TGTGCCCGAAGGGGTCGAAGGGCTTTCTACGAGCAGTACTTC
>.|12|.|TRBV7-6|TRBJ2-2
CASSRGTGELFF
TGTGCCAGCAGCAGGGGTACCGGGGAGCTGTTTTTT
>TRBD2|16|.|TRBV5-1|TRBJ2-1
CASSLSSGISPGEQFF
TGCGCCAGCAGCTTGAGTAGCGGGATCTCACCGGGTGAGCAGTTCTTC
>.|14|.|TRBV9|TRBJ1-2
CASNLDTSNSGYTF
TGTGCCAGCAACCTAGACACCTCTAACTCTGGCTACACCTTC
>.|13|once|TRBV11-2|TRBJ1-5
CASSLDSFLPQHF
TGTGCCAGCAGCTTAGACAGCTTTCTGCCCCAGCATTTT
>.|15|once|TRBV5-4|TRBJ2-4
CASSPTSGDKNIQYF
TGTGCCAGCAGCCCCACATCGGGAGACAAAAACATTCAGTACTTC
>.|14|.|TRBV5-1|TRBJ1-3
CASSLGQSGNTIYF
TGCGCCAGCAGCTTAGGACAGAGTGGAAACACCATATATTTT
>.|15|.|TRBV4-3|TRBJ1-3
CASSQGTASGNTIYF
TGCGCCAGCAGCCAAGGGACGGCCTCTGGAAACACCATATATTTT
>TRBD1|13|.|TRBV19|TRBJ1-5
CASSVAGGQPQHF
TGTGCCAGTAGTGTGGCAGGGGGACAGCCCCAGCATTTT
>TRBD1|13|once|TRBV2|TRBJ1-1
CASSPGGDSEAFF
TGTGCCAGCAGTCCAGGGGGGGACTCTGAAGCTTTCTTT
>.|15|.|TRBV10-3|TRBJ2-5
CAISEQTGTWETQYF
TGTGCCATCAGTGAGCAAACAGGAACCTGGGAGACCCAGTACTTC
>.|13|.|TRBV19|TRBJ1-2
CASSRQDSLGYTF
TGTGCCAGTAGTCGACAGGACAGCCTAGGCTACACCTTC
>.|15|.|TRBV5-4|TRBJ2-2
CASSSLERSTGELFF
TGTGCCAGCAGCTCTTTGGAGCGCAGCACCGGGGAGCTGTTTTTT
>.|14|.|TRBV18|TRBJ2-2
CASSPGHLDGELFF
TGTGCCAGCTCACCAGGCCACCTGGACGGGGAGCTGTTTTTT
>TRBD2|15|.|TRBV7-3|TRBJ2-1
CASSHSGGHYNEQFF
TGTGCCAGCAGCCACAGCGGGGGTCACTACAATGAGCAGTTCTTC
>.|14|.|TRBV11-2|TRBJ2-7
CASSLDTGTYEQYF
TGTGCCAGCAGCTTAGATACAGGGACCTACGAGCAGTACTTC
>.|16|.|TRBV5-1|TRBJ2-1
CASSLGAASSYNEQFF
TGCGCCAGCAGCTTGGGGGCAGCCAGCTCCTACAATGAGCAGTTCTTC
>TRBD1|14|.|TRBV24-1|TRBJ2-3
CATSGTGGTDTQYF
TGTGCCACCAGTGGAACAGGGGGGACAGATACGCAGTATTTT
>.|13|.|TRBV30|TRBJ1-5
CAWSGSNNQPQHF
TGTGCCTGGAGTGGCAGTAACAATCAGCCCCAGCATTTT
>TRBD1|15|once|TRBV3-1/TRBV3-2|TRBJ1-4
CASSQVTGDYEKLFF
TGTGCCAGCAGCCAAGTTACAGGGGATTATGAAAAACTGTTTTTT
>TRBD1|16|.|TRBV13|TRBJ2-7
CASSPTGDRGAYEQYF
TGTGCCAGCAGCCCGACGGGGGACAGGGGCGCCTACGAGCAGTACTTC
>TRBD1|16|.|TRBV4-3|TRBJ2-7
CASSLSLGTGGSGQYF
TGCGCCAGCAGCCTGAGCCTGGGGACAGGGGGCTCAGGGCAGTACTTC
>.|13|.|TRBV10-2|TRBJ1-1
CASSQTSNTEAFF
TGCGCCAGCTCCCAGACCTCGAACACTGAAGCTTTCTTT
>TRBD2|14|.|TRBV2|TRBJ2-1
CASRLAGGFGEQFF
TGTGCCAGTCGACTAGCGGGAGGTTTTGGTGAGCAGTTCTTC
>.|15|.|TRBV4-1|TRBJ1-4
CASNQGDRGIEKLFF
TGCGCCAGCAACCAAGGCGACAGAGGAATCGAAAAACTGTTTTTT
>.|13|.|TRBV30|TRBJ2-5
CAWSRGSQETQYF
TGTGCCTGGAGCCGAGGGAGCCAAGAGACCCAGTACTTC
>.|14|.|TRBV6-6|TRBJ1-2
CASSYSDTNYGYTF
TGTGCCAGCAGTTACTCGGATACTAACTATGGCTACACCTTC
>.|15|.|TRBV6-5|TRBJ2-2
CASIGPLGNTGELFF
TGTGCCAGCATAGGCCCGCTCGGGAACACCGGGGAGCTGTTTTTT
>TRBD1|14|.|TRBV6-5|TRBJ1-3
CASSFTGAGNTIYF
TGTGCCAGCAGCTTTACAGGGGCTGGAAACACCATATATTTT
>.|15|.|TRBV5-4|TRBJ2-5
CASSPTRGQGETQYF
TGTGCCAGCAGCCCGACGCGGGGTCAGGGAGAGACCCAGTACTTC
>.|14|.|TRBV6-5|TRBJ2-3
CASREGGARDTQYF
TGTGCCAGCAGGGAGGGGGGGGCGAGAGATACGCAGTATTTT
>TRBD2|15|.|TRBV19|TRBJ2-1
CASSTLSGKVGEQFF
TGTGCCAGTAGTACTCTCAGCGGGAAGGTCGGTGAGCAGTTCTTC
>.|14|.|TRBV5-4|TRBJ2-3
CASSLNIMGDTQYF
TGTGCCAGCAGCTTGAATATAATGGGGGATACGCAGTATTTT
>TRBD1|14|few|TRBV19|TRBJ2-2
CASSIQGATGELFF
TGTGCCAGTAGTATACAGGGGGCCACCGGGGAGCTGTTTTTT
>.|12|.|TRBV7-9|TRBJ1-2
CASSLEEGGYTF
TGTGCCAGCAGCTTAGAGGAGGGAGGTTACACCTTC
>.|14|.|TRBV21-1|TRBJ2-3
CATSSGTSTDTQYF
TGTGCCACCAGTAGCGGGACTAGCACAGATACGCAGTATTTT
>TRBD2|13|few|TRBV2|TRBJ2-2
CASRGLDTGELFF
TGTGCCAGCAGAGGACTAGACACCGGGGAGCTGTTTTTT
>.|16|.|TRBV6-5|TRBJ1-1
CASSYGGGGGNTEAFF
TGTGCCAGCAGTTACGGGGGTGGGGGAGGGAACACTGAAGCTTTCTTT
>.|12|.|TRBV30|TRBJ1-3
CAWSVSGNTIYF
TGTGCCTGGAGTGTTTCTGGAAACACCATATATTTT
>TRBD1|13|.|TRBV4-1|TRBJ2-1
CASTLTGGNEQFF
TGCGCCAGCACTTTGACAGGGGGCAATGAGCAGTTCTTC
>TRBD1|15|.|TRBV30|TRBJ2-2
CAWNPGQGGAGELFF
TGTGCCTGGAATCCGGGACAGGGTGGCGCCGGGGAGCTGTTTTTT
>TRBD1|18|.|TRBV30|TRBJ1-1
CAWSVPPNRGRLNTEAFF
TGTGCCTGGAGTGTACCCCCTAACAGGGGGCGATTGAACACTGAAGCTTTCTTT
>TRBD2|15|.|TRBV6-2/TRBV6-3|TRBJ2-7
CASSSTSGASYEQYF
TGTGCCAGCAGCTCGACTAGCGGGGCCTCCTACGAGCAGTACTTC
>TRBD1|14|.|TRBV2|TRBJ1-4
CASRFRGPDEKLFF
TGTGCCAGCAGGTTCAGGGGGCCTGATGAAAAACTGTTTTTT
>TRBD1|15|.|TRBV19|TRBJ1-2
CASSDQGGTMDGYTF
TGTGCCAGTTCGGACCAGGGGGGGACTATGGATGGCTACACCTTC
>.|14|.|TRBV5-4|TRBJ2-3
CASSLGTPLGTQYF
TGTGCCAGCAGCTTGGGGACTCCGTTGGGCACGCAGTATTTT
>.|14|once|TRBV11-3|TRBJ2-7
CASSLEGDSYEQYF
TGTGCCAGCAGCTTAGAAGGGGACTCCTACGAGCAGTACTTC
>TRBD2|16|.|TRBV27|TRBJ2-1
CASTPGQLAKYNEQFF
TGTGCCAGCACCCCCGGTCAACTAGCGAAATACAATGAGCAGTTCTTC
>.|17|.|TRBV11-2|TRBJ2-6
CASSRTGFPSGANVLTF
TGTGCCAGCAGCCGTACTGGGTTCCCCTCTGGGGCCAACGTCCTGACTTTC
>TRBD2|17|.|TRBV5-4|TRBJ2-5
CASSPGGAAGGPQTQYF
TGTGCCAGCAGCCCTGGTGGGGCAGCGGGAGGGCCTCAGACCCAGTACTTC
>.|14|.|TRBV5-1|TRBJ1-3
CASNPGGGANTIYF
TGCGCCAGCAATCCTGGAGGCGGTGCGAACACCATATATTTT
>TRBD2|13|once|TRBV7-2|TRBJ2-1
CASSLSGRNEQFF
TGTGCCAGCAGCTTAAGCGGGAGGAATGAGCAGTTCTTC